The present T cell receptor beta chain was sequenced within a study of CD8+ T cells in alopecia areata. Following extraction, RNA underwent reverse transcription to cDNA, which served as the sequencing template. Produced via immunoSEQ multiplex PCR; TCRdb's table is partial and in-frame only. The repertoire includes over 150,000 clones, about 53% of them detected once, and more than 10% sits in the top ten. This clone was picked up a small number of times. Treatment reported: oral pan-JAK inhibitor, 5-10 mg twice daily. This TCR was recovered from a human donor with alopecia areata. The specimen was CD8+ T cells sorted from blood, collected at week 24, from a patient treated with tofacitinib.

CDR3 DNA sequence: TGTGCCAGCAGTTACGGGGGGGGCACAGATACGCAGTATTTT. The encoded protein is CASSYGGGTDTQYF. The gene calls are TRBV6-6 and TRBJ2-3; TRBD2 aligns across 7 bases. This CDR3 has 14 amino acids. In germline, CDR1 is MNHNY, CDR2 SVGAGI (reference sequence). Trimming at V came to 2 bases and at J to 1 base, leaving 0 bases not matched to a gene.